This T cell receptor (beta chain) was identified during a study of T-cell memory formation after mild COVID-19. This clonotype was counted ten times or more. Germline V lookup: CDR1 MNHNY, CDR2 SVGAGI (reference sequence). The CDR3 length is 15 residues. With 5 bases removed from V and 7 bases from J, the gap between germline ends came to 18 bases. Each CDR3 protein gets one entry after TCRdb re-called the 5' RACE reads with MiXCR. The sample records nearly 250,000 distinct CDR3 sequences, 15% to 17% being singletons. This clonotype originated in an adult woman who had mild COVID-19 (a few samples of this study predate the infection). Cell type and time point are not known. The source material was PBMCs or a T cell subset sorted from them (not recorded which). The rearrangement joins TRBV6-6 to TRBJ2-1; D may be TRBD2 (5 bases). The CDR3 bases are TGTGCCAGCAGTACCGCCCTAGCATACGATAATGAGCAGTTCTTC. Its protein product is CASSTALAYDNEQFF.